This T cell receptor (beta chain) was observed in a study of PD-1 blockade in classical Hodgkin lymphoma. V lost 3 bases and J 5 bases, leaving 9 bases between the germline ends. Germline V gene lookup returns CDR1 SGHNT and CDR2 YYREEE (reference sequence). The CDR3 has 13 amino acids. This clone was picked up one time. There was relapse after autologous stem cell transplantation in every patient, and there was variation in brentuximab vedotin exposure. This table comes from immunoSEQ multiplex PCR, and its TCRdb copy is limited to in-frame clones, with some not included. Here the sample spans more than 45,000 clones, around 93% being singletons.

The sequence was collected from a human donor with classical Hodgkin lymphoma. This chain uses TRBV5-4 with TRBJ1-5, with D tentatively TRBD1 (5 bases). Sequences were derived from peripheral blood mononuclear cells (PBMCs), sampled before the second cycle of nivolumab. The CDR3 DNA follows: TGTGCCAGCAGCTGGGACCGGGATCAGCCCCAGCATTTT. Encoded protein: CASSWDRDQPQHF.